This T cell receptor (beta chain) was retrieved from a study of cytomegalovirus exposure and HLA in healthy donors. Study-wide results and caveats: Roughly uniform depth of sequencing across donors was assumed in presence/absence analyses. Most TCR beta V segments were productive about 87% or about 30% of the time in an earlier analysis.

The table lists this clone with a count of one. Antigen: not known. Each donor was healthy, and each was a bone marrow donor. V lost 1 base and J lost 5; bases outside the gene matches: 2. The germline gives CDR1 SGHVS, CDR2 FQNEAQ. The CDR3 is 14 residues long. The primer mix had 60 Vbeta and 13 Jbeta primers. Clones were sequenced by immunoSEQ multiplex PCR, and TCRdb holds only the in-frame ones, with some missing. The table records hundreds of thousands of clones, over 65% of them present only once. This TCR derives from a man aged 40-50 years in good health and CMV-seronegative. Material: PBMCs. The V gene is TRBV7-8, the J gene TRBJ2-3; 8 bases agree with TRBD1. The CDR3 is CASSLGQGLDTQYF. The CDR3 coding sequence is TGTGCCAGCAGCTTAGGACAGGGGTTAGATACGCAGTATTTT.